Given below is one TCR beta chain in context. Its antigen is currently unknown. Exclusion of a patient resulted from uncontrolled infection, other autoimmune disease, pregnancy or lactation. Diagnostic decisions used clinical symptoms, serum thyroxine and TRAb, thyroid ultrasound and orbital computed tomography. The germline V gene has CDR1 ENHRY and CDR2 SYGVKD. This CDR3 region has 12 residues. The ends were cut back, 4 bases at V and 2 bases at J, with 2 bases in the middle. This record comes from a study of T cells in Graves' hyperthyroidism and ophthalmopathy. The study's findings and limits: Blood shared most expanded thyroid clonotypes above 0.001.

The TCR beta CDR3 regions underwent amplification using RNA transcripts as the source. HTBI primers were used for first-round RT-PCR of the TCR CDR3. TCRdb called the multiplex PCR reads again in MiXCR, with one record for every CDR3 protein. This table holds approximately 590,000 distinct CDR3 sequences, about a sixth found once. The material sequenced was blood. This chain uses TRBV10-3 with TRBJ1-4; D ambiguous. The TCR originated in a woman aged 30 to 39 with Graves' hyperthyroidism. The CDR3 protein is CAISGTNEKLFF. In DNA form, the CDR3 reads TGTGCCATCAGTGGGACTAATGAAAAACTGTTTTTT.